This entry is about one T cell receptor (beta chain). Its antigen is not identified. The data were obtained in a study of graft-versus-host responses after intestinal transplantation. Study summary: Multivisceral, liver-intestinal, or isolated intestinal transplants were received by the recipients. Every transplant recipient was induced with anti-thymocyte globulin, then maintained on tacrolimus and steroids for approximately three years. Study conclusions and caveats: Early post-transplant HvG declines were associated with peak circulating GvH clone levels. There were GvH clones found in recipient marrow, and some of them appeared first in ileum or blood.

V lost 5 bases, J lost 7 bases, and 7 bases stayed unmatched. The CDR3 contains 15 residues. CDR1 is SGHTA and CDR2 is FQGTGA in the germline V gene. Some clones are missing from TCRdb's copy, which holds only in-frame ones; the method was immunoSEQ multiplex PCR. The sample contains 75,000 to 100,000 clones, 91% of which appear only once. The clonotype was recovered from a human donor who was the organ donor for an intestinal transplant. The V call is TRBV7-3, the J call TRBJ2-2, with 10 bases matching TRBD1. This sample comprised unstimulated CD4+ T cells sorted from spleen or lymph node cells, obtained before transplant. In nucleotides, the CDR3 is TGTGCCAGCAGCCTGGACAGGGGGTCCATCGGGGAGCTGTTTTTT. This codes for CASSLDRGSIGELFF.